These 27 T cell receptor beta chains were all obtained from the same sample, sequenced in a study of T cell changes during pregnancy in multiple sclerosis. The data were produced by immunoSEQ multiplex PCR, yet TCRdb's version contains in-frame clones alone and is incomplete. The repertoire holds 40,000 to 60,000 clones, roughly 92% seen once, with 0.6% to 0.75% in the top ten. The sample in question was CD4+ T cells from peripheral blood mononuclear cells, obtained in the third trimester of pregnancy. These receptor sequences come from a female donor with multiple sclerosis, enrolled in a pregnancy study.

The CDR3 DNA follows: TGTGCCAGCAGTTTAATGGGACAGGGAAATCAGCCCCAGCATTTT. Residues: CASSLMGQGNQPQHF. The J gene is TRBJ1-5, the V gene TRBV28, with 9 bases fitting TRBD1. Germline V lookup: CDR1 MDHEN, CDR2 SYDVKM. This CDR3 spans 15 amino acids. V was pared by 2 bases and J by 4 bases, with 3 bases of the junction left unmatched.

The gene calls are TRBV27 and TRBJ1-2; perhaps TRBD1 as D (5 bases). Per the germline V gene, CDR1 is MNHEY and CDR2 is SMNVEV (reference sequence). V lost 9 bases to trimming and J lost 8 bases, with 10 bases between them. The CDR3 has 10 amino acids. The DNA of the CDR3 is TGTGCCAGTCCAGGGCGGGGCTACACCTTC. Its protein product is CASPGRGYTF.

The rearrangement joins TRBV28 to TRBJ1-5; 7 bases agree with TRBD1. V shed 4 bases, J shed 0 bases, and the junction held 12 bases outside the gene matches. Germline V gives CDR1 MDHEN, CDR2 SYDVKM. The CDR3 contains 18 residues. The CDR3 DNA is TGTGCCAGCAGTTCCCTACAGGGGATGGGGTCTAGCAATCAGCCCCAGCATTTT. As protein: CASSSLQGMGSSNQPQHF.

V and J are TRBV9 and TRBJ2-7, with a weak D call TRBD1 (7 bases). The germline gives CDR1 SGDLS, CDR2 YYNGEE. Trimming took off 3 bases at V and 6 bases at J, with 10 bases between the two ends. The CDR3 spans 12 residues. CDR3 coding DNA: TGTGCCAGCAGCGCCCAGGGGGGCGAGCAGTACTTC. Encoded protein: CASSAQGGEQYF.

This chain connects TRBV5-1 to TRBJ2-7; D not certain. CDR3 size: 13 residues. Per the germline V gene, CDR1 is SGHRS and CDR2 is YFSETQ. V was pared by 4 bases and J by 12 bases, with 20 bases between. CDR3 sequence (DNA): TGCGCCAGCAGCCCGCCGGATTTGGTGACATGGTACTTC. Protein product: CASSPPDLVTWYF.

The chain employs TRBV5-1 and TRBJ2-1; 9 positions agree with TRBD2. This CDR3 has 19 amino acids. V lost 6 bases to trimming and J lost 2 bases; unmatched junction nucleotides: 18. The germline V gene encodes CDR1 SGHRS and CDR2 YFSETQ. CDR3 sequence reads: CASTPLWTSVNQTYNEQFF. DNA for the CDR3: TGCGCCAGCACACCTCTTTGGACTAGCGTAAACCAAACCTACAATGAGCAGTTCTTC.

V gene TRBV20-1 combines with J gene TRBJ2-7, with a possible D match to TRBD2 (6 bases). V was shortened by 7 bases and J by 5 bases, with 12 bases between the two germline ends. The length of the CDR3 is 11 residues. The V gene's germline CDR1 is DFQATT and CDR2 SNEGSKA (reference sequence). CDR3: CSVGRGDEQYF. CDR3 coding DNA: TGCAGTGTCGGGAGAGGAGACGAGCAGTACTTC.

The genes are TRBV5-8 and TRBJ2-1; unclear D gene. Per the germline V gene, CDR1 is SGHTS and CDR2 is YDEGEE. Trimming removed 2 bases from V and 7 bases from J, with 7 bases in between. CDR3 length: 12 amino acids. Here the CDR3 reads CASSFGRNEQFF. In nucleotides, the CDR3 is TGTGCCAGCAGCTTTGGTCGGAATGAGCAGTTCTTC.

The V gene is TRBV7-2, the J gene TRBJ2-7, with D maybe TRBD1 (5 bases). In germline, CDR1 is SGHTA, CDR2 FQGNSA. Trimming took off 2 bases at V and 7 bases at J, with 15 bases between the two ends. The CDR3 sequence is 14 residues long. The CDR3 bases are TGTGCCAGCAGCTTATGGCTGACAGCTGGAGAGCAGTACTTC. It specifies CASSLWLTAGEQYF.

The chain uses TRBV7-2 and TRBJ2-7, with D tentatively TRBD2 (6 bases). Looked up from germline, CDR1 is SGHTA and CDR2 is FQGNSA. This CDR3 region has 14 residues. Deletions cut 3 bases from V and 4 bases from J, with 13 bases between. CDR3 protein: CASSFEGLPYEQYF. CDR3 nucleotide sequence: TGTGCCAGCAGCTTTGAAGGACTACCTTACGAGCAGTACTTC.

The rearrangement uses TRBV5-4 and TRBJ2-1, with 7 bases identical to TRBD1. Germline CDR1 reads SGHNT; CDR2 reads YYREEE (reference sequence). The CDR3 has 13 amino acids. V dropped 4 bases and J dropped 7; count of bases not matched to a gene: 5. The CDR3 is CASSGTGENEQFF. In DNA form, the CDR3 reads TGTGCCAGCAGCGGAACAGGGGAGAATGAGCAGTTCTTC. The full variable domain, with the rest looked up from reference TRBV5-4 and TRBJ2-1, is ETGVTQSPTHLIKTRGQQVTLRCSSQSGHNTVSWYQQALGQGPQFIFQYYREEENGRGNFPPRFSGLQFPNYSSELNVNALELDDSALYLCASSGTGENEQFFGPGTRLTVL.

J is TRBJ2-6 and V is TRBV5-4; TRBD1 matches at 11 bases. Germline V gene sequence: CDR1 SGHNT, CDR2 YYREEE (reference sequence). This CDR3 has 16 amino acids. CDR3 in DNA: TGTGCTTTCGGGGGGACAGGGGGGTATGGGGCCAACGTCCTGACTTTC. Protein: CAFGGTGGYGANVLTF.

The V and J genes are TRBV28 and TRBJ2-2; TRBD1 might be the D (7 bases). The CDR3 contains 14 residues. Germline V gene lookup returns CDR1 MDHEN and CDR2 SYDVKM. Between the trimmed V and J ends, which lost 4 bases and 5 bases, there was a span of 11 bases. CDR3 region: CASSSPGGTGELFF. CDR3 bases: TGTGCCAGCAGTTCTCCAGGGGGGACCGGGGAGCTGTTTTTT.

CDR3 region: CSVVVGGPGTEAFF. Here the CDR3 DNA reads TGCAGCGTTGTTGTCGGGGGGCCCGGCACTGAAGCTTTCTTT. The chain has TRBV29-1 and TRBJ1-1; D is perhaps TRBD1 (6 bases). V shed 4 bases and J shed 4 bases, with 16 bases lying between them. CDR3 length equals 14 residues. Germline V gene lookup returns CDR1 SQVTM and CDR2 ANQGSEA.

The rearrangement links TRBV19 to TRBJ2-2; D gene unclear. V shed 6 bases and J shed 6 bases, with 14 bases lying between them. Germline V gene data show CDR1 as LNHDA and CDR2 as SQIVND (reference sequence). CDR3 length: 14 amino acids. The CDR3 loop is CASSDPYSAGELFF. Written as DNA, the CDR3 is TGTGCCAGTAGCGACCCCTACAGTGCCGGGGAGCTGTTTTTT.

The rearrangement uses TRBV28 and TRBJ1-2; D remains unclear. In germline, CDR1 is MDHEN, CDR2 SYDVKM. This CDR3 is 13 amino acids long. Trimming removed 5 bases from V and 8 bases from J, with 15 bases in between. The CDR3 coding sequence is TGTGCCAGCAGTAGCCGCCCGGAGCGGGGCTACACCTTC. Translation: CASSSRPERGYTF.

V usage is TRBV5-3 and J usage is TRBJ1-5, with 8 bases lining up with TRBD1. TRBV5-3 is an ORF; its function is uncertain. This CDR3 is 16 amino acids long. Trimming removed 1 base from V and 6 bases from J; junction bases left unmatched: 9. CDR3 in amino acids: CARSLPDRAQSQPQHF. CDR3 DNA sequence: TGTGCCAGAAGCTTGCCGGACAGGGCCCAAAGTCAGCCCCAGCATTTT.

This chain's CDR3 is CASSNPLRSTGELFF. In DNA form, the CDR3 reads TGTGCCAGCAGCAACCCACTACGGAGCACCGGGGAGCTGTTTTTT. This chain links TRBV9 with TRBJ2-2, with D unresolved. There are 15 residues in the CDR3. The V gene lost 4 bases and the J gene lost 4 bases, with 14 bases spanning the gap. Germline assignment: CDR1 SGDLS and CDR2 YYNGEE.

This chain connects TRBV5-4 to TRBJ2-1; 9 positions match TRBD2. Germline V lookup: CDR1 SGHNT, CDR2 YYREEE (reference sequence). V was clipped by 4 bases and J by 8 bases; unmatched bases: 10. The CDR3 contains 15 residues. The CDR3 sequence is CASSPGLATYHEQFF. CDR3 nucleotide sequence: TGTGCCAGCAGCCCGGGACTAGCTACGTACCATGAGCAGTTCTTC.

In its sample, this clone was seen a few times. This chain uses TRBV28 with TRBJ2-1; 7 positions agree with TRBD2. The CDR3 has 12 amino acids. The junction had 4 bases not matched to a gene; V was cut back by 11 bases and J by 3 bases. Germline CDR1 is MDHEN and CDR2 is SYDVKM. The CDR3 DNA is TGTGCCGCTTGGGAGGGCTACAATGAGCAGTTCTTC. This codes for CAAWEGYNEQFF.

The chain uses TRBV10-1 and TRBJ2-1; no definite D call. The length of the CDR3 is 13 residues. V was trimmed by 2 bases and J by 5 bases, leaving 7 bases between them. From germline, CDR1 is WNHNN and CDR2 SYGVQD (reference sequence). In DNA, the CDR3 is TGCGCCAGCAGTGAGCCCCCGGACAATGAGCAGTTCTTC. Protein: CASSEPPDNEQFF.

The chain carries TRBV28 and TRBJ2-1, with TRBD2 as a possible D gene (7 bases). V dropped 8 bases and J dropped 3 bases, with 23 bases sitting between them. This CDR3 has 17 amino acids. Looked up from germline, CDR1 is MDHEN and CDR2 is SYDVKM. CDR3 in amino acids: CASPPKGGEQSYNEQFF. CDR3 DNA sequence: TGTGCCAGCCCGCCAAAAGGGGGGGAGCAAAGCTACAATGAGCAGTTCTTC.

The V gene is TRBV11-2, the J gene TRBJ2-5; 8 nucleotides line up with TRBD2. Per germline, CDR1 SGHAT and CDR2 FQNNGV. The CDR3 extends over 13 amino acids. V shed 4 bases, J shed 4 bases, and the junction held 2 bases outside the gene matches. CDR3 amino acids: CASSWGTRETQYF. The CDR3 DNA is TGTGCCAGCAGCTGGGGGACTAGAGAGACCCAGTACTTC.

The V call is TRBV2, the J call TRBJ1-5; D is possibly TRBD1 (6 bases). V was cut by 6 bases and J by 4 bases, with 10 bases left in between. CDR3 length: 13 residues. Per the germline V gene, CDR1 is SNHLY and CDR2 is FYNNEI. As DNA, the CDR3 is TGTGCCAGCAGCGGACAGCCGAATCAGCCCCAGCATTTT. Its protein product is CASSGQPNQPQHF.

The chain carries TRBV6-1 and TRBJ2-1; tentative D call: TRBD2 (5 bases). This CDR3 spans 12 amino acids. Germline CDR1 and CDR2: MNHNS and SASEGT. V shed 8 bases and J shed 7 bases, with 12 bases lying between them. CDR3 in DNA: TGTGCCAGCGCGAACGGGATAAATGAGCAGTTCTTC. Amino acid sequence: CASANGINEQFF.

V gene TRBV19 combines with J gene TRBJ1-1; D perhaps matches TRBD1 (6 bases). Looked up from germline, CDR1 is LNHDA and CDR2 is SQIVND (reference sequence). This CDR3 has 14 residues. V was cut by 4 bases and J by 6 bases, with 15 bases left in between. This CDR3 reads CASSRKTSGAEAFF. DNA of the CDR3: TGTGCCAGTAGTAGAAAAACATCAGGGGCTGAAGCTTTCTTT. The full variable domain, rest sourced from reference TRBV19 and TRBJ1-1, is DGGITQSPKYLFRKEGQNVTLSCEQNLNHDAMYWYRQDPGQGLRLIYYSQIVNDFQKGDIAEGYSVSREKKESFPLTVTSAQKNPTAFYLCASSRKTSGAEAFFGQGTRLTVV.

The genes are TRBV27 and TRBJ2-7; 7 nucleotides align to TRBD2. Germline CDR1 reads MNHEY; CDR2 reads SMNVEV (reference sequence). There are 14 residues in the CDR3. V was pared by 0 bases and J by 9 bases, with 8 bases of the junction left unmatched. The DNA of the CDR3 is TGTGCCAGCAGTTTATCCCTAACTAGCGCCGGGCAGTACTTC. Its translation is CASSLSLTSAGQYF.